The source of this T cell receptor (beta chain) is a study of response to subunit inactivated influenza vaccine. Study-wide results and limits: New T cells are recruited in small numbers by each seasonal influenza vaccination, according to the authors' suggestion.

A note on this clonotype: Antigen: not known.

The germline V gene has CDR1 LGHNA and CDR2 YSLEER. With 0 bases removed from V and 0 bases from J, the gap between germline ends came to 15 bases. CDR3 length equals 18 residues. TCRdb re-called the RT-PCR reads with MiXCR, one entry per CDR3 protein. Of under 850,000 distinct CDR3 sequences listed, about 18% are singletons. The specimen was PBMCs from blood, collected about 5 days after vaccination. The sequence was collected from a man aged 45-60 years who received an inactivated influenza vaccine. V is TRBV4-3 and J is TRBJ1-5, with TRBD1 as a possible D gene (6 bases). CDR3 coding DNA: TGCGCCAGCAGCCAAGAATGGGACAACCGGTATAGCAATCAGCCCCAGCATTTT. It is translated as CASSQEWDNRYSNQPQHF.